This T cell receptor (beta chain) derives from a study of siplizumab effects on memory and regulatory T cells. Germline lookup yields CDR1 SGHAT and CDR2 FQDESV (reference sequence). V was cut by 6 bases and J by 2 bases, with 9 bases left in between. This CDR3 contains 13 residues. As to this clone: What it binds is not known.

The data were produced by immunoSEQ multiplex PCR, yet TCRdb's version contains in-frame clones alone and is incomplete. The sample records more than 13,000 clones, less than 55% being singletons. An approximately six-day coculture at 37°C was performed with the mixed lymphocyte reaction cells. This receptor was taken from a human donor in good health; the cells came from an allogeneic mixed lymphocyte reaction. Some clones in this sample may be carry-over from other donors' samples. The chain is built from TRBV11-1 and TRBJ2-3, with unresolved D. The sequenced sample was CFSE-low (dividing) CD4+ T cells sorted from an allogeneic mixed lymphocyte reaction. The CDR3 sequence is CASRGQPTDTQYF. CDR3 DNA: TGTGCCAGCAGGGGCCAGCCCACAGATACGCAGTATTTT.